A single sample gave rise to the 27 T cell receptor beta chains below, sequenced in a study of blood T cell repertoires in COVID-19. Profiling relied on immunoSEQ multiplex PCR, and the TCRdb table lists in-frame clones only, not all of them. The sample holds about 410,000 clones, about 89% seen once. Sequencing used peripheral blood. The receptors derive from a woman aged 40-49 years with COVID-19, enrolled during active disease.

V is TRBV5-6 and J is TRBJ2-6; possibly TRBD1 for D (5 bases). V lost 5 bases to trimming and J lost 1 base, with 10 bases between them. Germline V CDR1 and CDR2: SGHDT, YYEEEE. The CDR3 sequence is 15 residues long. The CDR3 sequence is CASRNRGSGANVLTF. The DNA for the CDR3 is TGTGCCAGCAGAAATAGGGGTTCTGGGGCCAACGTCCTGACTTTC.

This clone was seen once. The chain combines TRBV3-1 (or the pseudogene TRBV3-2) with TRBJ1-1; TRBD1 might be the D (6 bases). V was cut by 4 bases and J by 4 bases, with 10 bases left in between. CDR1 is LGHDT, CDR2 YNNKEL, per germline (reference sequence). The CDR3 consists of 13 residues. The DNA of the CDR3 is TGTGCCAGCAGCCGATTGACAGGCACTGAAGCTTTCTTT. Encoded protein: CASSRLTGTEAFF.

The rearrangement links TRBV7-9 to TRBJ1-1; D is uncertain. Trimming stripped 5 bases from V and 1 base from J, with 20 bases between. The CDR3 is 17 residues long. Germline V gene data show CDR1 as SEHNR and CDR2 as FQNEAQ (reference sequence). The CDR3 DNA reads as TGTGCCAGCAGCCAATTGGGCGGGCAGCCTGGGAACACTGAAGCTTTCTTT. Protein sequence: CASSQLGGQPGNTEAFF.

In DNA form, the CDR3 reads TGTGCCAGCAGTTTCTCAGACTATGGCTACACCTTC. Residues: CASSFSDYGYTF. V usage is TRBV28 and J usage is TRBJ1-2; D is ambiguous. The germline V gene encodes CDR1 MDHEN and CDR2 SYDVKM. The CDR3 contains 12 residues. Trimming took 3 bases from V and 3 from J, leaving 5 bases between them.

This sequence joins TRBV27 and TRBJ1-1; D gene unclear. Germline CDR1 and CDR2: MNHEY and SMNVEV (reference sequence). The CDR3 is 14 residues long. Trimming left V 3 bases short and J 1 base short, with 9 bases between. CDR3 sequence reads: CASSFGGRNTEAFF. CDR3 bases: TGTGCCAGCAGTTTTGGCGGGAGGAACACTGAAGCTTTCTTT.

The chain uses TRBV5-6 and TRBJ2-7; 9 bases are a match to TRBD1. Germline V gene sequence: CDR1 SGHDT, CDR2 YYEEEE. Trimming at V came to 2 bases and at J to 2 bases, leaving 5 bases not matched to a gene. The CDR3 runs to 15 residues. The CDR3: CASSFIRTGAYEQYF. CDR3 sequence (DNA): TGTGCCAGCAGCTTTATTCGGACAGGGGCCTACGAGCAGTACTTC.

This chain joins TRBV5-1 and TRBJ2-1; 10 bases align to TRBD2. Unmatched junction bases numbered 5, after V lost 7 bases and J lost 1 base. CDR3 length: 15 amino acids. CDR1 and CDR2 from the germline V gene are SGHRS and YFSETQ. The CDR3 DNA is TGCGCCAGCTGTCTAGCGGGAGTATCCTACAATGAGCAGTTCTTC. Its protein product is CASCLAGVSYNEQFF.

The chain carries TRBV20-1 and TRBJ2-7; 8 bases fit TRBD1. V lost 3 bases, J lost 7 bases, and 14 bases stayed unmatched. CDR1 DFQATT and CDR2 SNEGSKA come from the germline V gene (reference sequence). This CDR3 has 15 residues. The CDR3 spells CSASAGGGLLGEQYF. CDR3 coding DNA: TGCAGTGCTAGTGCAGGGGGCGGTCTACTGGGGGAGCAGTACTTC.

This chain uses TRBV6-5 with TRBJ2-1, with 7 bases identical to TRBD2. Unmatched junction bases numbered 8, after V lost 11 bases and J lost 7 bases. Germline values: CDR1 MNHEY, CDR2 SVGAGI. The CDR3 loop spans 12 amino acids. This chain's CDR3 is CAGKRGENEQFF. The CDR3 region has the DNA TGTGCCGGAAAACGGGGGGAGAATGAGCAGTTCTTC.

V gene TRBV6-5 combines with J gene TRBJ1-1; TRBD1 matches at 7 bases. The CDR3 extends over 14 amino acids. CDR1 and CDR2 (germline): MNHEY, SVGAGI. With V trimmed by 6 bases and J by 4 bases, 8 bases remained unmatched. CDR3 amino acids: CASRPSGQITEAFF. The CDR3 DNA reads as TGTGCCAGCAGACCCTCGGGACAGATCACTGAAGCTTTCTTT.

The J gene is TRBJ1-2, the V gene TRBV7-2; 8 positions agree with TRBD1. The CDR3 length is 13 residues. The germline V gene has CDR1 SGHTA and CDR2 FQGNSA. J was trimmed by 5 bases and V by 5 bases; bases with no gene match: 4. CDR3: CASSPRTGYGYTF. DNA of the CDR3: TGTGCCAGCAGCCCAAGGACAGGGTATGGCTACACCTTC. Variable domain in full (rest from reference TRBV7-2 and TRBJ1-2): GAGVSQSPSNKVTEKGKDVELRCDPISGHTALYWYRQSLGQGLEFLIYFQGNSAPDKSGLPSDRFSAERTGGSVSTLTIQRTQQEDSAVYLCASSPRTGYGYTFGSGTRLTVV.

The chain joins TRBV9 to TRBJ1-2; 7 bases line up with TRBD1. Trimming removed 2 bases from V and 4 bases from J; junction bases left unmatched: 14. Germline CDR1 reads SGDLS; CDR2 reads YYNGEE. The CDR3 has 17 residues. CDR3 protein: CASSVGVEAGGPYGYTF. In DNA form, the CDR3 reads TGTGCCAGCAGCGTTGGGGTGGAAGCAGGGGGTCCCTATGGCTACACCTTC.

The chain carries TRBV7-6 and TRBJ1-5, with 8 positions matching TRBD1. The germline CDR1 and CDR2 sequences are SGHVS and FNYEAQ. Losses at the gene ends were 0 bases for V and 3 bases for J; bases not matched to a gene: 7. The CDR3 sequence is 17 residues long. The CDR3 sequence: CASSLAPDRGLNQPQHF. CDR3 DNA sequence: TGTGCCAGCAGCTTAGCCCCCGACAGGGGACTCAATCAGCCCCAGCATTTT.

V gene TRBV6-2 or TRBV6-3 combines with J gene TRBJ1-6, with D possibly matching TRBD1 (5 bases). The CDR3 is made up of 12 amino acids. In germline, CDR1 is MNHEY, CDR2 SVGEGT. Trimming left V 4 bases short and J 9 bases short, with 7 bases between. The CDR3 loop reads CASSFQGSPLHF. DNA of the CDR3: TGTGCCAGCAGTTTCCAGGGTTCACCCCTCCACTTT.

J is TRBJ2-4 and V is TRBV28; 11 bases align to TRBD2. The length of the CDR3 is 18 residues. Germline CDR1 reads MDHEN; CDR2 reads SYDVKM. V lost 6 bases and J lost 2; bases outside the gene matches: 12. CDR3 region: CASSQGRLAGRSKNIQYF. The DNA of the CDR3 is TGTGCCAGCAGCCAAGGGCGACTAGCGGGAAGGTCCAAAAACATTCAGTACTTC.

The chain uses TRBV7-3 and TRBJ2-1; TRBD2 agrees at 7 bases. This CDR3 comprises 13 residues. V lost 1 base and J lost 12; bases outside the gene matches: 6. The V gene's germline CDR1 is SGHTA and CDR2 FQGTGA. CDR3 in DNA: TGTGCCAGCAGCTTAATCTCCGGGGAGGGGCAGTTCTTC. Its translation: CASSLISGEGQFF.

V is TRBV28 and J is TRBJ2-1; the match to TRBD2 covers 10 bases. V lost 2 bases and J lost 10; bases outside the gene matches: 11. The CDR3 has 16 residues. Germline V gene data show CDR1 as MDHEN and CDR2 as SYDVKM. CDR3 DNA: TGTGCCAGCAGTTTAGGGCTAGCGGGAGTCGGACGGGAGCAGTTCTTC. Protein sequence: CASSLGLAGVGREQFF.

This CDR3 reads CASSSGVLHQPQHF. CDR3 sequence (DNA): TGTGCCAGCAGCTCCGGAGTACTCCATCAGCCCCAGCATTTT. The rearrangement joins TRBV5-5 to TRBJ1-5; D unresolved. V was shortened by 3 bases and J by 5 bases, with 12 bases between the two germline ends. Germline V CDR1 and CDR2: SGHKS, YYEKEE (reference sequence). The CDR3 is made up of 14 amino acids.

The chain employs TRBV6-5 and TRBJ1-5; weak D call: TRBD1 (6 bases). From germline, CDR1 is MNHEY and CDR2 SVGAGI. V gave up 5 bases and J gave up 3 bases, with 14 bases separating them. The CDR3 extends over 15 amino acids. CDR3 DNA sequence: TGTGCCAGCAGTAAGCAGGACAGCCACAATCAGCCCCAGCATTTT. Translating gives CASSKQDSHNQPQHF.

This chain links TRBV19 with TRBJ2-7, with TRBD1 matching over 7 bases. Trimming removed 1 base from V and 3 bases from J; junction bases left unmatched: 3. The CDR3 loop spans 14 amino acids. CDR1 is LNHDA and CDR2 is SQIVND in the germline V gene (reference sequence). This chain's CDR3 is CASSIVGDSYEQYF. CDR3 bases: TGTGCCAGTAGTATAGTAGGGGACAGCTACGAGCAGTACTTC.

The genes are TRBV27 and TRBJ1-5; possibly TRBD1 for D (6 bases). CDR3 length: 17 residues. V lost 6 bases to trimming and J lost 2 bases, with 20 bases between them. Per germline, CDR1 MNHEY and CDR2 SMNVEV (reference sequence). This CDR3 is CASSFYPGAGGNQPQHF. CDR3 coding DNA: TGTGCCAGCAGCTTTTATCCAGGGGCCGGAGGCAATCAGCCCCAGCATTTT.

This chain connects TRBV19 to TRBJ1-1, with 9 bases that match TRBD1. V lost 5 bases, J lost 7 bases, and 5 bases stayed unmatched. CDR3 length: 13 residues. Germline assignment: CDR1 LNHDA and CDR2 SQIVND (reference sequence). The CDR3 loop is CASSFRDRVEAFF. DNA for the CDR3: TGTGCCAGTAGTTTTCGGGACAGGGTTGAAGCTTTCTTT.

The chain has TRBV3-1 (or the pseudogene TRBV3-2) and TRBJ2-5; 8 bases match TRBD1. The CDR3 loop spans 17 amino acids. CDR1 and CDR2 (germline): LGHDT, YNNKEL (reference sequence). V shed 8 bases and J 5 bases; nucleotides not matched to a gene: 19. The CDR3 region has the DNA TGTGCCAGCCGACCCGGGACAGGAATTCCTGGGGGTGAGACCCAGTACTTC. Its translation: CASRPGTGIPGGETQYF.

This sequence joins TRBV19 and TRBJ2-2; 10 nucleotides agree with TRBD2. Germline V gives CDR1 LNHDA, CDR2 SQIVND (reference sequence). Losses at the gene ends were 10 bases for V and 5 bases for J; bases not matched to a gene: 7. This CDR3 contains 14 residues. The CDR3 reads CATKTSGLTGELFF. CDR3 bases: TGTGCCACTAAGACTAGCGGGCTGACCGGGGAGCTGTTTTTT. The complete variable domain, with remaining parts taken from reference TRBV19 and TRBJ2-2, reads DGGITQSPKYLFRKEGQNVTLSCEQNLNHDAMYWYRQDPGQGLRLIYYSQIVNDFQKGDIAEGYSVSREKKESFPLTVTSAQKNPTAFYLCATKTSGLTGELFFGEGSRLTVL.

The chain recombines TRBV21-1 with TRBJ2-7; the D call in the table, TRBD1, was not verified against the DNA. TRBV21-1 corresponds to a pseudogene. This CDR3 comprises 13 residues. The CDR3 DNA is TGTGCCAGCCCGGGACAGAACTCCTACGAGCAGTACTTC. It translates to CASPGQNSYEQYF.

V is TRBV2 and J is TRBJ1-1; TRBD1 is a possible D gene (5 bases). This CDR3 has 15 residues. The V and J ends lost 7 bases and 1 base respectively, with 16 bases between them. Germline loops: CDR1 SNHLY, CDR2 FYNNEI. In DNA, the CDR3 is TGTGCCAGCATCAAAGGTGGGGCGGAGAACACTGAAGCTTTCTTT. This gives the protein CASIKGGAENTEAFF.

J is TRBJ1-2 and V is TRBV27; D call uncertain. CDR3 length: 14 residues. Trimming left V 6 bases short and J 8 bases short, with 19 bases between. Germline assignment: CDR1 MNHEY and CDR2 SMNVEV (reference sequence). The CDR3 sequence is CASSPSGQSLGYTF. The DNA of the CDR3 is TGTGCCAGCAGCCCGAGCGGCCAGTCCCTAGGCTACACCTTC.